This T cell receptor beta chain comes out of a study of cytomegalovirus exposure and HLA in healthy donors (dated by TCRdb to about 2017). For the study in its entirety: An earlier analysis of 587 of the donors reported about 290 Gb of sequence data and roughly 110 million unique TCR beta sequences from some 180 million T cells. A later analysis re-analyzed previously published TCR beta repertoires from roughly 600 donors and added high-resolution HLA genotyping to study TCR occurrence patterns. The T cell repertoires of under 750 subjects were profiled by immunosequencing and related to cytomegalovirus serostatus. Donor age, sex, ethnicity and CMV serostatus were compiled together with the repertoire data. Because of strong linkage in the cohort, 5 or 6 DR-DQ haplotypes were treated as single units for association and clustering. All discovery cohort repertoires had been generated using a single sequencing platform. Both class I and class II loci were covered by HLA typing, at four-digit resolution. The genetic ancestry cluster associated with self-reported Caucasian donors included 81% of the roughly 360 genotyped donors. To decide whether each TCR beta V gene segment behaved as functional or pseudogenic, an earlier analysis of 587 of the donors relied on high-throughput TCR beta sequencing. A later genetic analysis used genome-wide SNP genotypes for about three fifths of the 666 donors, treating that subset as a discovery cohort. An early release that covered roughly 600 HLA-typed donors contained around 300 gigabases of sequencing data and about 84 million unique TCR sequences. The aim of the study was to test whether cataloging public T cell receptors could identify signatures of past pathogen exposure. The later analysis used no new phenotypic data to find candidate immune exposures, relying instead on TCR beta sequences and their occurrence across donors. The number of donors typed differed by locus, with about 629-630 for A, B, C, DRB1 and DQB1, around 560 for DQA1, 600 to 610 for DPA1, and 450 to 480 for DPB1. Along with the approximately 650-subject first cohort, a separate validation cohort of over a hundred different subjects was used. The study combined high-throughput TCR immunosequencing, statistical association of individual TCRs with disease status, and machine learning to predict cytomegalovirus infection status. On average, roughly 240,000 unique TCR beta nucleotide sequences were sequenced per donor among several hundred genotyped donors of the cohort, with around 19% of those sequences being non-productive. Overall results and qualifications from the work: Seventeen rarely observed V segments, including chromosome 9 orphons, were excluded from the earlier analysis of almost 600 of the donors because counts were too low. Immune exposure information for the cohort was limited to CMV serostatus. In a later analysis, most CMV-associated TCR beta chains were found to appear HLA-restricted, with HLA associations seemingly driven largely by CMV exposure. While some public TCRs were present in many individuals, most TCR sequences turned up only very rarely across donors. According to a later analysis, parvovirus B19, influenza, CMV and Epstein-Barr virus appeared linked to several top co-occurrence clusters. According to a later analysis, TCR association rates differed among HLA loci, with DRB1 alleles showing the most associated TCRs and HLA-C alleles showing the fewest. An association between a missense DCLRE1C variant and V-gene and J-gene trimming of TCR beta chains was found in a later genetic analysis and replicated in an independent cohort. Strong co-occurrence of HLA alleles, especially DR and DQ, made assigning TCR associations to individual alleles difficult. According to the authors, the approach could potentially be generalized to other disease states and immunological phenotypes. In a later analysis, HLA-associated TCR beta chains showed more clonal expansion and lower generation probabilities than non-associated chains that were equally common. Because some donors lacked HLA typing at each locus, the association tests relied only on the typed subset. A cluster of highly shared sequence variants was judged likely to be a technical artifact of the sequencing pipeline. At a false discovery rate of 0.05, a later analysis linked some 17,000 TCR beta sequences to specific HLA alleles. A further reported finding was that TCR beta sequences accurately predicted the HLA-A and HLA-B alleles for most subjects in the first cohort. The study listed 150 to 200 TCR beta chains as associated with cytomegalovirus. Some IMGT-functional V segments, including TRBV6-2 and TRBV6-3, could not be told apart with the 87-base-pair reads, so those segments were excluded. In an earlier analysis of approximately 600 of the donors, most TCR beta V segments were observed in productive rearrangements about 87% or about 30% of the time, broadly matching IMGT annotations. Presence/absence analyses assumed roughly uniform sequencing depth across donors, an assumption that may not hold. The classifier was reported to diagnose cytomegalovirus status with high specificity and sensitivity in both the original and validation cohorts. Correlated functional status among segregating V segments might reflect linkage disequilibrium, but an unknown experimental factor could not be ruled out. In vitro tests confirmed that a few of the cytomegalovirus-associated TCR beta chains recognize cytomegalovirus antigens. A later genetic analysis reported fewer N-insertions in productive TCRs among donors in an Asian-associated ancestry cluster than the roughly 640-donor mean. The cohort was sequenced for TCR beta chains only, and without alpha or paired-chain data the features that could be detected were limited.

The CDR3 measures 16 amino acids from cysteine to phenylalanine. The sequence is cut down to CDR3 DNA, 48 bases in frame from base 1. From a lookup of the germline V gene, CDR1 and CDR2 are MDHEN and SYDVKM. After removal of 3 bases from V and 3 bases from J, the junction retains 7 bases not matched to a gene. Receptor libraries were prepared by the immunoSEQ multiplex PCR assay. For the multiplex PCR, a mixture combining 60 forward primers for TCR Vbeta segments and 13 reverse primers for TCR Jbeta segments was used. The CDR3 region of rearranged TCR beta genes was amplified from genomic DNA by a multiplex PCR assay. On the Illumina HiSeq System, the amplified TCR beta libraries were sequenced as 87-base-pair reads. Regarding the original processing steps: A later analysis tallied roughly 80 million unique TCR beta chains across the 666 repertoires, and some 12 million of those chains were shared by two or more donors. A nearest-neighbor algorithm error-corrected the raw reads and collapsed the reads into unique sequences, merging closely related sequences to remove PCR and sequencing errors. V, D and J gene segments were assigned by aligning CDR3 sequences to IMGT reference sequences. For a sequence to be retained, a match of at least six nucleotides to both a V gene segment and a J gene segment was required. A rearrangement counted as productive if the CDR3 had no stop codons and remained in frame with V and J, and every other rearrangement counted as non-productive. Following IMGT convention, CDR3 was defined as the stretch from the second conserved V-encoded cysteine up to the conserved J-encoded phenylalanine. In an earlier analysis of approximately 590 of the donors, sequences lacking an unambiguous match to a single V gene segment were excluded. In an earlier analysis of about 590 of the donors, a V segment was called functional when productive rearrangements were above 56.7%, and segregating when the standard deviation between donors exceeded 5%. A statistical classification framework was built to diagnose cytomegalovirus status from the catalog of TCR beta chain sequences. In a later analysis, V and J genes were assigned by comparing TCR nucleotide sequences against IMGT/GENE-DB human TR gene sequences. Using the TCRdist pipeline, a later analysis assigned CDR3 sequences along with most-parsimonious VDJ recombination scenarios. In a later analysis, each TCR beta chain was defined by its CDR3 amino acid sequence together with its V-gene family, and reads lacking a unique V-gene family were excluded. As a way to deal with suspected cross-contamination and a sequencing artifact, a later analysis dropped 500 to 700 nucleotide sequences that were highly shared and had low generation probability. In a later analysis, a clonal expansion index was calculated for each public chain from normalized within-repertoire ranks of inferred template counts. A later analysis computed generation probabilities with a VDJ recombination model fitted to out-of-frame rearrangements, and checked the results against IGoR. A later analysis scored TCR-TCR, TCR-HLA and TCR-CMV co-occurrence with hypergeometric tests, applying a repertoire-size bias correction to TCR pairs. False discovery rates were estimated in a later analysis by permuting HLA or CMV assignments 20 times. In a later analysis, co-occurring TCRs were grouped with DBSCAN, and TCRdist sequence similarity was added when clustering was performed within HLA-allele-positive subsets. Repertoires with fewer than 30,000 or more than 120,000 public chains were left out of co-occurrence clustering, as were about 5 repertoires with anomalous nucleotide sharing. TCRdb provides this immuneACCESS table in a form limited to in-frame rearrangements. Some clones are lacking; in checked studies, under half of them reflect an unresolved V gene, and why the rest are absent is not known. That table furnishes V, J and clone size, whereas the DNA furnished D and trimming. The sample's table covers 100,000 to 150,000 clones. The ten biggest clones cover about 1.8% of the sample.

In regard to this clone: The target of this receptor is not known.

The cohort was made up of approximately 670 healthy bone marrow donors. At the time of sampling, all cohort members were nominally healthy, though unrecorded immune exposures were likely present. The donor tested CMV seronegative, placing the donor among the 350 to 400 seronegative members of the cohort. A peripheral blood sample was provided by each donor, and peripheral blood mononuclear cells were used for TCR beta sequencing. Genomic DNA was extracted from the blood cell samples with the Qiagen DNeasy Blood Extraction Kit. The receptor was derived from a man aged 18 to 30 in good health and CMV-seronegative. Sequencing was performed on PBMCs. The rearranged chain carries TRBV28 and TRBJ1-5; the central 8 bases match TRBD1. The nucleotide sequence reads as follows: TGTGCCAGCAGTTTCGTCAGGGGACAGGCCAATCAGCCCCAGCATTTT. This is translated as CASSFVRGQANQPQHF.